The 2 T cell receptor beta chains below were found in one sample sequenced in a study of blood T cell repertoires in COVID-19. The table came from immunoSEQ multiplex PCR; TCRdb's copy has only in-frame clones and leaves some out. Here the sample spans over 200,000 clones, approximately 88% being singletons. Material: peripheral blood. Receptors originate from a man aged 40-50 years with acute or convalescent COVID-19.

The gene calls are TRBV10-3 and TRBJ2-7; D may be TRBD1 (6 bases). Germline assignment: CDR1 ENHRY and CDR2 SYGVKD. The CDR3 contains 16 residues. Trimming removed 3 bases from V and 2 bases from J, with 17 bases in between. Here the CDR3 DNA reads TGTGCCATCAGTGAAACCACAGGGAACGGGGCCTACGAGCAGTACTTC. Translating gives CAISETTGNGAYEQYF.

The chain combines TRBV19 with TRBJ2-4; the D gene is possibly TRBD1 (5 bases). Per germline, CDR1 LNHDA and CDR2 SQIVND (reference sequence). The CDR3 extends over 15 amino acids. Trimming left V 1 base short and J 6 bases short, with 13 bases between. This CDR3 is CASSIAWQGRNIQYF. CDR3 nucleotide sequence: TGTGCCAGTAGTATAGCCTGGCAGGGAAGAAACATTCAGTACTTC.